These T cell receptor beta chains were read from a single sample in a study of T cells in Graves' hyperthyroidism and ophthalmopathy. MiXCR, applied by TCRdb to the multiplex PCR reads, yields one record per CDR3 protein. The sample contains hundreds of thousands of distinct CDR3 sequences, around 16% of which appear only once. Sequencing was carried out using blood. The receptors here all came from a woman in her 40s with Graves' ophthalmopathy. Each CDR3 is given with its conserved first and last residue. D genes are given only for firm matches. Expanded clones get a size class; other rows say once, few or many, or leave the size out.

v_gene: TRBV19
abundance: .
d_gene: TRBD1
j_gene: TRBJ2-2
CDR3nt: TGTGCCAGTACCACTACAGGGGGTCGTACCGGGGAGCTGTTTTTT
CDR3aa: CASTTTGGRTGELFF

v_gene: TRBV20-1
abundance: .
d_gene: .
j_gene: TRBJ1-1
CDR3nt: TGCAGTGCTAGAGGGGGGTCCCGGACACTTGAAGCTTTCTTT
CDR3aa: CSARGGSRTLEAFF

v_gene: TRBV7-3
abundance: .
d_gene: .
j_gene: TRBJ2-2
CDR3nt: TGTGCCAGCAGCCGATTCAGGGGAACCGGGGAGCTGTTTTTT
CDR3aa: CASSRFRGTGELFF

v_gene: TRBV5-8
abundance: few
d_gene: .
j_gene: TRBJ2-5
CDR3nt: TGTGCCAGCAGCTCCAGAGTTGGGGGACAAGAGACCCAGTACTTC
CDR3aa: CASSSRVGGQETQYF

v_gene: TRBV7-3
abundance: many
d_gene: .
j_gene: TRBJ1-6
CDR3nt: TGTGCCAGCAGCGCCGGCTTTTATAATTCACCCCTCCACTTT
CDR3aa: CASSAGFYNSPLHF

v_gene: TRBV5-1
abundance: few
d_gene: .
j_gene: TRBJ2-1
CDR3nt: TGCGCCAGCAGCTTGGGTGGGACCGTAAACAATGAGCAGTTCTTC
CDR3aa: CASSLGGTVNNEQFF

v_gene: TRBV2
abundance: many
d_gene: TRBD2
j_gene: TRBJ2-1
CDR3nt: TGTGCCAGCAGTGAATTTGGGCTAGCGGGAAACCCCGGGGACAATGAGCAGTTCTTC
CDR3aa: CASSEFGLAGNPGDNEQFF

v_gene: TRBV5-8
abundance: many
d_gene: .
j_gene: TRBJ1-5
CDR3nt: TGTGCCAGCAGCCGAGGGACACTCCAGGATCATCAGCCCCAGCATTTT
CDR3aa: CASSRGTLQDHQPQHF

v_gene: TRBV3-1
abundance: .
d_gene: .
j_gene: TRBJ2-2
CDR3nt: TGTGCCAGCAGCCAAGATGCCACCGGGGAGCTGTTTTTT
CDR3aa: CASSQDATGELFF

v_gene: TRBV15
abundance: few
d_gene: .
j_gene: TRBJ1-1
CDR3nt: TGTGCCACCAGGCAGGGGATGGAGCGCACTGAAGCTTTCTTT
CDR3aa: CATRQGMERTEAFF

v_gene: TRBV15
abundance: many
d_gene: TRBD1
j_gene: TRBJ1-6
CDR3nt: TGTGCCACCAGCAGTATGCGGGGACAGTATAATTCACCCCTCCACTTT
CDR3aa: CATSSMRGQYNSPLHF

v_gene: TRBV6-1
abundance: .
d_gene: TRBD1
j_gene: TRBJ1-2
CDR3nt: TGTGCCAGCACCCAGGGGGTTGGGAACTATGGCTACACCTTC
CDR3aa: CASTQGVGNYGYTF

v_gene: TRBV2
abundance: many
d_gene: .
j_gene: TRBJ2-7
CDR3nt: TGTGCCAGCAGTGATGGGGCAAGTAGTTACGAGCAGTACTTC
CDR3aa: CASSDGASSYEQYF

v_gene: TRBV20-1
abundance: few
d_gene: .
j_gene: TRBJ2-2
CDR3nt: TGCAGTGCTAGAGATGGGAGCAGGGGGAACACCGGGGAGCTGTTTTTT
CDR3aa: CSARDGSRGNTGELFF

v_gene: TRBV5-1
abundance: few
d_gene: TRBD2
j_gene: TRBJ2-1
CDR3nt: TGCGCCAGCAGCTTGGCCGGGACTAGCGGGGTTGAACCCCAGTTCTTC
CDR3aa: CASSLAGTSGVEPQFF

v_gene: TRBV2
abundance: many
d_gene: TRBD2
j_gene: TRBJ2-3
CDR3nt: TGTGCCAGCAGTGAACTGGCGGGGGTGTATACGCAGTATTTT
CDR3aa: CASSELAGVYTQYF

v_gene: TRBV27
abundance: .
d_gene: .
j_gene: TRBJ1-6
CDR3nt: TGTGCCAGCAACTTCGTGGCGGGGTCTTCACCCCTCCACTTT
CDR3aa: CASNFVAGSSPLHF

v_gene: TRBV12-3/TRBV12-4
abundance: many
d_gene: .
j_gene: TRBJ2-7
CDR3nt: TGTGCCAGCAGCGTTACAGGGCTTTCCTACGAGCAGTACTTC
CDR3aa: CASSVTGLSYEQYF

v_gene: TRBV6-6
abundance: few
d_gene: .
j_gene: TRBJ1-5
CDR3nt: TGTGCCAGCAGTTACTCGGCTGTGGGTGACAATCAGCCCCAGCATTTT
CDR3aa: CASSYSAVGDNQPQHF

v_gene: TRBV5-1
abundance: many
d_gene: .
j_gene: TRBJ1-1
CDR3nt: TGCGCCAGCAGCTTGGCCGAGGGATTTGAAGCTTTCTTT
CDR3aa: CASSLAEGFEAFF

v_gene: TRBV20-1
abundance: many
d_gene: .
j_gene: TRBJ2-1
CDR3nt: TGCAGTGCCCGAAGGGATGAGCAGTTCTTC
CDR3aa: CSARRDEQFF

v_gene: TRBV7-8
abundance: many
d_gene: .
j_gene: TRBJ1-2
CDR3nt: TGTGCCAGCAGCCCGAGTCAGGGTGGTTATGGCTACACCTTC
CDR3aa: CASSPSQGGYGYTF

v_gene: TRBV10-3
abundance: few
d_gene: TRBD1
j_gene: TRBJ1-6
CDR3nt: TGTGCCATCAGTGAGGGGACAGCCGGGAATTCACCCCTCCACTTT
CDR3aa: CAISEGTAGNSPLHF

v_gene: TRBV4-1
abundance: .
d_gene: .
j_gene: TRBJ2-3
CDR3nt: TGCGCCAGCAGCCAAGGGTATAGTCTGGGGGATACGCAGTATTTT
CDR3aa: CASSQGYSLGDTQYF

v_gene: TRBV20-1
abundance: few
d_gene: .
j_gene: TRBJ1-2
CDR3nt: TGCAGTGCTAGAGGGGGCTCCCGGGAGGGTTACTATGGCTACACCTTC
CDR3aa: CSARGGSREGYYGYTF

v_gene: TRBV30
abundance: .
d_gene: TRBD1
j_gene: TRBJ2-5
CDR3nt: TGTGCCTGGAAGGGGCCAGGGGGCCAAGAGACCCAGTACTTC
CDR3aa: CAWKGPGGQETQYF

v_gene: TRBV11-1
abundance: many
d_gene: .
j_gene: TRBJ1-1
CDR3nt: TGTGCCAGCAGCTTAGGGAGGGGCGCAAGGAACACTGAAGCTTTCTTT
CDR3aa: CASSLGRGARNTEAFF

v_gene: TRBV10-2
abundance: few
d_gene: TRBD1
j_gene: TRBJ2-7
CDR3nt: TGCGCCAGCAGTGAGTCCGGGACAGGGTACGAGCAGTACTTC
CDR3aa: CASSESGTGYEQYF

v_gene: TRBV12-3/TRBV12-4
abundance: many
d_gene: .
j_gene: TRBJ1-5
CDR3nt: TGTGCCAGCAGTAAAGAGACAGATCAGCCCCAGCATTTT
CDR3aa: CASSKETDQPQHF

v_gene: TRBV20-1
abundance: many
d_gene: TRBD2
j_gene: TRBJ2-3
CDR3nt: TGCAGTGCTAGAGATCCTGCCCGGGGCGGGGGGGCCCCAGCGCAGTATTTT
CDR3aa: CSARDPARGGGAPAQYF

v_gene: TRBV30
abundance: many
d_gene: .
j_gene: TRBJ1-5
CDR3nt: TGTGCCTGGAGCGCAGGAGGGCCCCAGCATTTT
CDR3aa: CAWSAGGPQHF

v_gene: TRBV7-9
abundance: few
d_gene: .
j_gene: TRBJ1-4
CDR3nt: TGTGCCAGCAGCCTTTGGTCATCGGTCAGCAAGCCTGAAAAACTGTTTTTT
CDR3aa: CASSLWSSVSKPEKLFF

v_gene: TRBV5-5
abundance: .
d_gene: .
j_gene: TRBJ2-7
CDR3nt: TGTGCCAGCAGCCCCGGTCCACTAGAAGTTTACGAGCAGTACTTC
CDR3aa: CASSPGPLEVYEQYF

v_gene: TRBV11-2
abundance: many
d_gene: TRBD2
j_gene: TRBJ2-3
CDR3nt: TGTGCCAGCAGCCCCATAGCGGGGGGGACAGATACGCAGTATTTT
CDR3aa: CASSPIAGGTDTQYF

v_gene: TRBV20-1
abundance: .
d_gene: TRBD2
j_gene: TRBJ2-3
CDR3nt: TGCAGTGCTCAGCCTTCTAGCGGGAGGACAGATACGCAGTATTTT
CDR3aa: CSAQPSSGRTDTQYF

v_gene: TRBV18
abundance: many
d_gene: .
j_gene: TRBJ2-3
CDR3nt: TGTGCCAGCTCACCCCCTGTTTCCGATACGCAGTATTTT
CDR3aa: CASSPPVSDTQYF

v_gene: TRBV6-1
abundance: many
d_gene: TRBD2
j_gene: TRBJ2-1
CDR3nt: TGTGCCAGCAGTGGGTCGGAAGCGGGAAAATCCTACAATGAGCAGTTCTTC
CDR3aa: CASSGSEAGKSYNEQFF

v_gene: TRBV5-1
abundance: many
d_gene: .
j_gene: TRBJ1-2
CDR3nt: TGCGCCAGCAGCGTCGACAGCGACTATGGCTACACCTTC
CDR3aa: CASSVDSDYGYTF

v_gene: TRBV29-1
abundance: few
d_gene: .
j_gene: TRBJ2-2
CDR3nt: TGCAGTGCTCAGGTCACCGGGGAGCTGTTTTTT
CDR3aa: CSAQVTGELFF

v_gene: TRBV5-5
abundance: few
d_gene: .
j_gene: TRBJ1-1
CDR3nt: TGTGCCAGCACCCCGGAACCACAGTTCACTGAAGCTTTCTTT
CDR3aa: CASTPEPQFTEAFF

v_gene: TRBV7-2
abundance: many
d_gene: .
j_gene: TRBJ2-1
CDR3nt: TGTGCCAGCAGCTTATGGACCTCGCTTGGTGAGCAGTTCTTC
CDR3aa: CASSLWTSLGEQFF

v_gene: TRBV5-1
abundance: many
d_gene: .
j_gene: TRBJ1-3
CDR3nt: TGCGCCAGCAGCTTGGGGAGAAACATGAACTCTGGAAACACCATATATTTT
CDR3aa: CASSLGRNMNSGNTIYF